This entry features one T cell receptor (beta chain) sequence. TCRdb recomputed calls from the RT-PCR reads with MiXCR, one row per CDR3 protein. The sample records fewer than 800,000 distinct CDR3 sequences, 13% to 15% being singletons. The receptor was isolated from a female donor in good health, serving as a healthy control. Specimen: memory CD4+ T cells from blood.

CDR3 DNA sequence: TGCAGTGCTAGAGATTTGGCCTCCTATGGCTACACCTTC. It codes for CSARDLASYGYTF. This chain connects TRBV20-1 to TRBJ1-2; D is unclear. V was trimmed by 0 bases and J by 4 bases, leaving 9 bases between them. CDR3 length equals 13 residues. Germline assignment: CDR1 DFQATT and CDR2 SNEGSKA (reference sequence).